The clone carrying this T cell receptor (beta chain) was observed once. Different DNA sequences within this sample yield the same CDR3. Sequencing was performed with immunoSEQ multiplex PCR; in TCRdb, only in-frame clones are kept and a portion is missing. The table lists fewer than 65,000 clones, around 80% of them singletons. This sample is part of a study of OX40 agonist ivuxolimab in advanced cancers. Per the germline V gene, CDR1 is MNHEY and CDR2 is SVGAGI. Trimming pared 1 base from V and 1 base from J, leaving 11 bases between. The CDR3 sequence is 16 residues long. The chain is built from TRBV6-5 and TRBJ1-5; D is unresolved. The TCR originated in an adult with an advanced solid tumor such as melanoma, head and neck, liver or kidney cancer. The sample here was CD4+ or CD8+ T cells sorted from blood, taken in a trial of the OX40 agonist ivuxolimab. The CDR3 loop is CASSYYPKGSNQPQHF. CDR3 in DNA: TGTGCCAGCAGTTACTATCCCAAAGGGAGCAATCAGCCCCAGCATTTT.